The rows below give T cell receptor beta chains drawn from one sample of a study of cytomegalovirus exposure and HLA in healthy donors. The method was immunoSEQ multiplex PCR; TCRdb's version includes in-frame clones alone and lacks a portion of them. The sample contains over 100,000 clones, 55% to 80% of which appear only once. Source material: PBMCs. The receptors stem from a woman in her twenties or thirties in good health and CMV-seronegative. Both conserved end residues are part of each CDR3. The D gene is left open where the match is weak. Some rows mark clone size as missing; the rest say once, few, many or name a class of expanded clone.

V gene	J gene	D gene	clone size	CDR3 length	CDR3 DNA	CDR3 protein
TRBV15	TRBJ2-6	TRBD2	.	14	TGTGCCACCCAGGGAGGGGTCGGGGCCAACGTCCTGACTTTC	CATQGGVGANVLTF
TRBV18	TRBJ1-2	.	.	15	TGTGCCAGCTCGTCCGACACAGGGAGGGACTATGGCTACACCTTC	CASSSDTGRDYGYTF
TRBV27	TRBJ1-2	.	.	14	TGTGCCAGCAGTATAACAGGGTTTTCCTATGGCTACACCTTC	CASSITGFSYGYTF
TRBV5-1	TRBJ2-7	TRBD1	few	12	TGCGCCAGTCGACAGGGTATGGACGAGCAGTACTTC	CASRQGMDEQYF
TRBV21-1	TRBJ2-3	.	.	17	TGTGCCAGCAGCGGGAACCCGGACAGGGGGAACGGGGATACGCAGTATTTT	CASSGNPDRGNGDTQYF
TRBV28	TRBJ1-4	.	.	12	TGTGCCAGCAAAAAGGGGAATGAAAAACTGTTTTTT	CASKKGNEKLFF
TRBV11-2	TRBJ2-5	.	few	15	TGTGCCAGCAGCTTACTCGGGATTGGGGAAGAGACCCAGTACTTC	CASSLLGIGEETQYF
TRBV4-2	TRBJ2-3	TRBD2	.	14	TGTGCCAGCAGCCAAGTATCACTAGCGGGACCGCAGTATTTT	CASSQVSLAGPQYF
TRBV5-3	TRBJ1-1	TRBD1	.	16	TGTGCCAGAAGCTTAACCCGGGACAGAGGAGTTGCTGAAGCTTTCTTT	CARSLTRDRGVAEAFF
TRBV7-6	TRBJ1-5	TRBD1	.	17	TGTGCCAGCAGCTCTGGGACAGGGAGATTTGGCAATCAGCCCCAGCATTTT	CASSSGTGRFGNQPQHF
TRBV5-1	TRBJ1-2	TRBD1	.	13	TGCGCCAGCAGCCTCACAGGGGGCTCTGGCTACACCTTC	CASSLTGGSGYTF
TRBV5-1	TRBJ1-3	.	.	13	TGCGCCAGCAGCTCAGAGGGCGGAAACACCATATATTTT	CASSSEGGNTIYF
TRBV27	TRBJ2-7	TRBD1	.	14	TGTGCCAGCAGTTTGCTAGGACAGGGGTGGGAGCAGTACTTC	CASSLLGQGWEQYF
TRBV5-1	TRBJ1-2	TRBD1	few	18	TGCGCCAGCAGCTTGGGACTGAGGACAGGGATTCACTTCGATGGCTACACCTTC	CASSLGLRTGIHFDGYTF
TRBV28	TRBJ2-5	TRBD1	.	16	TGTGCCAGCAACTCCTACCCAGGGGGAATTGAGAAGACCCAGTACTTC	CASNSYPGGIEKTQYF
TRBV5-4	TRBJ2-3	.	.	13	TGTGCCAGCAGCTCAACTAGCACAGATACGCAGTATTTT	CASSSTSTDTQYF
TRBV5-6	TRBJ2-6	.	few	16	TGTGCCAGCAGCTTGGGGGGGGTCTCTGGGGCCAACGTCCTGACTTTC	CASSLGGVSGANVLTF
TRBV6-1	TRBJ2-2	.	.	12	TGTGCCAGCAGTGATTCTACCGGGGAGCTGTTTTTT	CASSDSTGELFF
TRBV19	TRBJ1-4	TRBD1	once	15	TGTGCCAGTAGTATCTCGACAGGGAATAATGAAAAACTGTTTTTT	CASSISTGNNEKLFF
TRBV2	TRBJ2-1	.	.	13	TGTGCCAGCAGTGATCTCTTGGCCCAGCGCCAGTTCTTC	CASSDLLAQRQFF
TRBV15	TRBJ2-5	.	.	13	TGTGCCACCAGCAGAGACATACGGGAGACCCAGTACTTC	CATSRDIRETQYF
TRBV7-6	TRBJ1-5	.	.	14	TGTGCCAGCAGCCAACAGGGAGGGACCCAGCCCCAGCATTTT	CASSQQGGTQPQHF
TRBV6-6	TRBJ2-1	TRBD2	.	14	TGTGCCAGCACGCGGGACTACCTTAACAATGAGCAGTTCTTC	CASTRDYLNNEQFF
TRBV11-1	TRBJ2-1	TRBD2	few	15	TGTGCCAGCAAACATAGCGGGCTGGGGCACAATGAGCAGTTCTTC	CASKHSGLGHNEQFF
TRBV6-5	TRBJ2-7	.	.	11	TGTGCCAGCATGCTCAAGTACGAGCAGTACTTC	CASMLKYEQYF
TRBV27	TRBJ2-7	TRBD1	.	15	TGTGCCAGCAGTTTATCAGGGGACAGGTACTACGAGCAGTACTTC	CASSLSGDRYYEQYF
TRBV21-1	TRBJ1-5	.	.	17	TGTGCCAGCAGCAAAGCGGGACAGGGGAATAGCAATCAGCCCCAGCATTTT	CASSKAGQGNSNQPQHF
TRBV7-2	TRBJ1-2	.	.	14	TGTGCCAGCAGCTTCGATCAGAGCGGCTATGGCTACACCTTC	CASSFDQSGYGYTF
TRBV30	TRBJ2-3	.	.	13	TGTGCCTGGAGTGTACTAGATGCAGATACGCAGTATTTT	CAWSVLDADTQYF
TRBV7-9	TRBJ1-4	TRBD1	few	15	TGTGCCAGCAGCTTAGTGACAGGGGCTAATGAAAAACTGTTTTTT	CASSLVTGANEKLFF
TRBV18	TRBJ2-6	.	.	15	TGTGCCAGCTCACCAGGGGGGTCTGGGGCCAACGTCCTGACTTTC	CASSPGGSGANVLTF
TRBV19	TRBJ2-1	TRBD2	.	15	TGTGCCAGTAGTATTGCGGGACTAAGCTACAATGAGCAGTTCTTC	CASSIAGLSYNEQFF